These T cell receptor beta chains were read from a single sample in a study of vaccination effects on CD4 cells after COVID-19. Antigens of these TCRs are unknown. Measured with immunoSEQ multiplex PCR; TCRdb has only the in-frame clones, and not every one. Of approximately 28,000 clones listed, roughly 81% were seen once; the top ten hold approximately 14%. Material: CD4+ T cells from PBMCs cultured with HCoV-229E spike peptides, obtained after COVID-19 vaccination. Receptors were obtained from a human donor who received a COVID-19 vaccine. CDR3s include the opening cysteine and the closing phenylalanine or tryptophan. Each record gives: D gene, CDR3 length, V gene, clone size, J gene, CDR3 DNA, CDR3 protein. A D gene is named only where the DNA matches it firmly. Part of the rows lack a size; the others show once, few, many or a class for expanded clones.

d_call: NA
cdr3_length: 15
v_call: TRBV5-4
clone_size: NA
j_call: TRBJ1-2
cdr3_nt: TGTGCCAGCAGCTTGGGAGGCAGGGGAAACTATGGCTACACCTTC
cdr3_aa: CASSLGGRGNYGYTF

d_call: NA
cdr3_length: 14
v_call: TRBV9
clone_size: once
j_call: TRBJ2-2
cdr3_nt: TGTGCCCCAGCACTGAGCGGAAACACCGGGGAGCTGTTTTTT
cdr3_aa: CAPALSGNTGELFF

d_call: NA
cdr3_length: 13
v_call: TRBV6-5
clone_size: NA
j_call: TRBJ1-6
cdr3_nt: TGTGCCAGCAAGGGGACGGATAATTCACCCCTCCACTTT
cdr3_aa: CASKGTDNSPLHF

d_call: NA
cdr3_length: 14
v_call: TRBV2
clone_size: NA
j_call: TRBJ1-5
cdr3_nt: TGTGCCAGCAGGGGGAGGTATAGCAATCAGCCCCAGCATTTT
cdr3_aa: CASRGRYSNQPQHF

d_call: NA
cdr3_length: 11
v_call: TRBV6-6
clone_size: NA
j_call: TRBJ1-1
cdr3_nt: TGTGCCAGCAGGCAGGGAACTGAAGCTTTCTTT
cdr3_aa: CASRQGTEAFF

d_call: TRBD1
cdr3_length: 12
v_call: TRBV5-1
clone_size: NA
j_call: TRBJ2-5
cdr3_nt: TGCGCCAGCAGCACGGACAGGCGGACCCAGTACTTC
cdr3_aa: CASSTDRRTQYF

d_call: TRBD2
cdr3_length: 14
v_call: TRBV14
clone_size: NA
j_call: TRBJ2-7
cdr3_nt: TGTGCCAGCAGACCTAGCGGGGGGCTCCTCGAGCAGTACTTC
cdr3_aa: CASRPSGGLLEQYF

d_call: NA
cdr3_length: 13
v_call: TRBV6-5
clone_size: NA
j_call: TRBJ1-1
cdr3_nt: TGTGCCAGCAGCTGGACGGCGAACACTGAAGCTTTCTTT
cdr3_aa: CASSWTANTEAFF

d_call: NA
cdr3_length: 13
v_call: TRBV27
clone_size: few
j_call: TRBJ1-1
cdr3_nt: TGTGCCAGCAGTTATAGGGATCGGACTGAAGCTTTCTTT
cdr3_aa: CASSYRDRTEAFF

d_call: NA
cdr3_length: 12
v_call: TRBV30
clone_size: NA
j_call: TRBJ2-7
cdr3_nt: TGTGCCTGGACCGACGGGACTTACGAGCAGTACTTC
cdr3_aa: CAWTDGTYEQYF

d_call: NA
cdr3_length: 13
v_call: TRBV6-5
clone_size: NA
j_call: TRBJ1-5
cdr3_nt: TGTGCCAGCAGACAGGGCAGCAATCAGCCCCAGCATTTT
cdr3_aa: CASRQGSNQPQHF

d_call: NA
cdr3_length: 13
v_call: TRBV6-5
clone_size: NA
j_call: TRBJ1-5
cdr3_nt: TGTGCCAGCAGCGGGAAAGTTAATCAGCCCCAGCATTTT
cdr3_aa: CASSGKVNQPQHF

d_call: NA
cdr3_length: 13
v_call: TRBV29-1
clone_size: NA
j_call: TRBJ2-5
cdr3_nt: TGCAGCGTAGCCCCGGGAGACCAAGAGACCCAGTACTTC
cdr3_aa: CSVAPGDQETQYF

d_call: TRBD1
cdr3_length: 14
v_call: TRBV11-3
clone_size: NA
j_call: TRBJ1-1
cdr3_nt: TGTGCCAGCAGCGCCAGGGGGCAATCCACTGAAGCTTTCTTT
cdr3_aa: CASSARGQSTEAFF

d_call: TRBD1
cdr3_length: 15
v_call: TRBV6-5
clone_size: few
j_call: TRBJ2-2
cdr3_nt: TGTGCCAGCAGGGCGGGGACAGGGAGCACCGGGGAGCTGTTTTTT
cdr3_aa: CASRAGTGSTGELFF